The T cell receptor beta chain under discussion was sequenced for a study of T cells in Graves' hyperthyroidism and ophthalmopathy. Broader study findings: Researchers found most expanded thyroid clonotypes above 0.001 in blood as well.

From RNA transcripts, TCR beta CDR3 regions were amplified. The primer set for the first-round RT-PCR of the TCR CDR3 was HTBI. Each CDR3 protein gets one entry after TCRdb re-called the multiplex PCR reads with MiXCR. This sample carries approximately 600,000 distinct CDR3 sequences, around 14% of them seen once, and the ten largest clones take 7% to 9%. V lost 8 bases to trimming and J lost 3 bases, with 14 bases between them. The CDR3 length is 15 residues. Germline loops: CDR1 MNHEY, CDR2 SMNVEV (reference sequence). This clonotype was seen at least ten times. What it binds is not known. The chain links TRBV27 to TRBJ1-6; TRBD1 might be the D (5 bases). The sequence was obtained from a woman in her late teens or twenties with Graves' ophthalmopathy. Sample: blood. For the CDR3, the DNA is TGTGCCAGCGGTCGGGGGGGAGACTATAATTCACCCCTCCACTTT. Encoded protein: CASGRGGDYNSPLHF.